This T cell receptor beta chain was identified during a study of T-cell memory formation after mild COVID-19. Study-level results: Mainly CM and EM harbored the contracting CD4+ clones; mainly EMRA harbored the CD8+ ones. Pre-infection memory contained some responding clones, which suggested that cross-reactive memory had joined.

In regard to this clonotype: Its antigen is still unknown.

TCRdb re-analysed the 5' RACE reads in MiXCR, keeping a single row per CDR3 protein. The sample shows around 140,000 distinct CDR3 sequences, about 23% of them seen only once. V lost 8 bases to trimming and J lost 6 bases, with 19 bases between them. This CDR3 region has 14 residues. The V gene's germline CDR1 is SGDLS and CDR2 YYNGEE. The chain has TRBV9 and TRBJ2-3, with unresolved D. The receptor's source is an adult woman who had mild COVID-19 (a few samples of this study predate the infection). Cell type and time point are not known. The sequencing sample was made of PBMCs or a T cell subset sorted from them (not recorded which). CDR3 region: CASSPSVSVDTQYF. In DNA form, the CDR3 reads TGTGCCAGTTCTCCTTCTGTCAGTGTGGATACGCAGTATTTT.